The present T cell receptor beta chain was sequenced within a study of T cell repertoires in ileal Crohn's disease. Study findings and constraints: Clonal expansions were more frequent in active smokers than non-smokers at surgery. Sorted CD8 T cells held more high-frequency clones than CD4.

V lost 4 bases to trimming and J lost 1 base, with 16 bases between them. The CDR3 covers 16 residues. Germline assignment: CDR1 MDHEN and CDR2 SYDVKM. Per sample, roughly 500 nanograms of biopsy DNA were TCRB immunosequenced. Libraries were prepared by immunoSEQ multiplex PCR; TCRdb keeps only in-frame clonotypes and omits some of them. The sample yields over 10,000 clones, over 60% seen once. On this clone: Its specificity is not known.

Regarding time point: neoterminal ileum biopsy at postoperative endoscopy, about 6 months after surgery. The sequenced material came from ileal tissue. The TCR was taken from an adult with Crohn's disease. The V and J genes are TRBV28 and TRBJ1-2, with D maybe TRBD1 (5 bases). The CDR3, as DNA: TGTGCCAGCAGTTCCTCGGGGGAGGGCAGTAACTATGGCTACACCTTC. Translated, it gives CASSSSGEGSNYGYTF.